What follows is one T cell receptor (beta chain) and its context. Its target antigen remains unknown. Qualities for individual bases were not recorded, and no much larger clone is one base off. The data were taken from a study (dated by TCRdb to the early 2010s). From cysteine to phenylalanine, the CDR3 is 15 amino acids long. The only DNA kept is the CDR3, 45 bases in frame from the first base. CDR1 DFQATT and CDR2 SNEGSKA are derived from the germline V gene (reference sequence). V lost 6 bases and J lost 2 bases; the stretch between them is 17 bases long. Sequencing was performed on an Illumina Genome Analyzer IIx. Using fastp at Q25 and MiXCR, TCRdb reprocessed the public reads and kept productive beta chains. Rows merge per CDR3 protein into single entries with the most common DNA and genes. This sample holds about 15,000 distinct CDR3 sequences; roughly a third were observed only once. Clones ranked in the top ten supply more than 15% of the sample.

Here the chain combines TRBV20-1 and TRBJ2-1, and TRBD2 may be the D gene, going by 6 matching bases. The sample comprised blood. The clonotype comes from a human donor. In nucleotide form, the sequence is TGCAGTGCCTACGACCCGGGACTCCCCTACAATGAGCAGTTCTTC. This codes for CSAYDPGLPYNEQFF.